The 9 T cell receptor beta chains in this list originate from one sample, sequenced in a study of blood T cells in healthy people across ages. A second PCR of 7 to 11 cycles used a sample-barcoded 5' primer and a J-beta primer mix. Each CDR3 protein is one row after TCRdb ran MiXCR on the 5' RACE reads. The sample has 1.2 million to 1.5 million distinct CDR3 sequences; approximately 63% are singletons. Specimen: blood. The receptor source for this set is a man aged 18 to 35 in good health.

This chain joins TRBV6-2 or TRBV6-3 and TRBJ2-6; D is undetermined. V was shortened by 8 bases and J by 3 bases, with 5 bases between the two germline ends. The CDR3 spans 12 residues. Germline V gene data show CDR1 as MNHEY and CDR2 as SVGEGT. CDR3 coding DNA: TGTGCCAGCTTTGATGGGGCCAACGTCCTGACTTTC. It translates to CASFDGANVLTF.

The rearrangement links TRBV27 to TRBJ2-3; D is perhaps TRBD2 (6 bases). The germline V gene has CDR1 MNHEY and CDR2 SMNVEV (reference sequence). The CDR3 totals 13 residues. Trimming removed 6 bases at V and 7 bases at J, with 14 bases between. The CDR3 coding sequence is TGTGCCAGCAGGGCCATGAGCGGGTATACGCAGTATTTT. It yields the protein CASRAMSGYTQYF.

V usage is TRBV6-5 and J usage is TRBJ1-2; TRBD1 might be the D (6 bases). The V gene's germline CDR1 is MNHEY and CDR2 SVGAGI. Trimming cost V 2 bases and J 1 base, with 11 bases left between them. This CDR3 comprises 15 residues. CDR3 DNA sequence: TGTGCCAGCAGTTACGGGGGGACACTTAACTATGGCTACACCTTC. It translates to CASSYGGTLNYGYTF.

The genes are TRBV29-1 and TRBJ2-7; unclear D gene. The germline V gene encodes CDR1 SQVTM and CDR2 ANQGSEA. The CDR3 loop spans 12 amino acids. The V end lost 5 bases, the J end lost 0 bases, and 8 bases lay between the germline ends. CDR3 residues: CSVRLPSYEQYF. CDR3 sequence (DNA): TGCAGCGTTCGGCTCCCCTCCTACGAGCAGTACTTC.

V usage is TRBV2 and J usage is TRBJ1-2; a possible D gene is TRBD1 (6 bases). CDR3 length: 14 amino acids. Germline CDR1 SNHLY, CDR2 FYNNEI. V was clipped by 5 bases and J by 6 bases, with 16 bases between them. CDR3 sequence (DNA): TGTGCCAGCAGTATAAGACAGGAAGGCCATGGCTACACCTTC. Translated, it gives CASSIRQEGHGYTF.

The chain employs TRBV12-3 or TRBV12-4 and TRBJ2-1, with a possible D match to TRBD1 (7 bases). Trimming pared 6 bases from V and 3 bases from J, leaving 18 bases between. This CDR3 is built from 16 residues. Here the CDR3 reads CASSPQGTRGYNEQFF. CDR3 coding DNA: TGTGCCAGCAGCCCACAGGGGACGCGGGGCTACAATGAGCAGTTCTTC.

This clonotype was counted a single time. The chain is built from TRBV12-3 or TRBV12-4 and TRBJ2-1; 8 nucleotides agree with TRBD2. V gave up 6 bases and J gave up 4 bases; unmatched junction bases: 11. This CDR3 contains 16 residues. Written as DNA, the CDR3 is TGTGCCAGCAGGCCACCTCGACTAGCGAGGTACAATGAGCAGTTCTTC. Encoded protein: CASRPPRLARYNEQFF.

The rearrangement joins TRBV6-5 to TRBJ2-1; 14 bases align to TRBD2. Germline V gives CDR1 MNHEY, CDR2 SVGAGI. The CDR3 sequence is 18 residues long. J gave up 6 bases and V 2 bases, and 9 bases lay outside the gene matches. DNA for the CDR3: TGTGCCAGCAGTTACAGAGGGACTAGCGGGAGTCCCGTCAATGAGCAGTTCTTC. Encoded protein: CASSYRGTSGSPVNEQFF.

J is TRBJ2-3 and V is TRBV27; no reliable D call. This CDR3 is 17 amino acids long. Germline lookup yields CDR1 MNHEY and CDR2 SMNVEV (reference sequence). V shed 4 bases and J shed 2 bases, with 19 bases lying between them. CDR3 nucleotide sequence: TGTGCCAGCAGTTGGATCGGCAGGAACCTTGACACAGATACGCAGTATTTT. Translating it yields CASSWIGRNLDTDTQYF.